The sequence of this T cell receptor beta chain was determined in a study of T-cell reconstitution after alpha-beta-depleted transplantation in children. Regarding the study as a whole: The high TCRbeta diversity at day 60 in some patients came from surviving recipient T cells and thymic progenitors. Expanded graft clones, several hundred of them, were reportedly the source of alpha-beta T cells about two months after transplant. Counts and diversity of T cells one year after transplant came mostly from newly produced T cells.

The library targeted TCRbeta and was prepared with unique molecular identifiers. TCRdb fed the PCR reads into MiXCR, producing one record per CDR3 protein. The table has roughly 790,000 distinct CDR3 sequences, under 20% seen once. A remark on this clonotype: Its target is unknown.

The V gene lost 0 bases and the J gene lost 4 bases, with 8 bases spanning the gap. CDR3 size: 14 residues. CDR1 SGHRS and CDR2 YFSETQ come from the germline V gene. Source: PBMCs, mostly from graft donor cells, taken 360 days after TCRalphabeta/CD19-depleted stem cell transplant. The chain recombines TRBV5-1 with TRBJ2-1; D uncertain. The origin of this receptor is a male patient aged 10 to 17 who had a stem cell transplant for acute lymphoblastic leukemia, so the T cells may come from the graft donor. The CDR3 DNA follows: TGCGCCAGCAGCTTGGCTTCATATTACAATGAGCAGTTCTTC. Its protein product is CASSLASYYNEQFF.